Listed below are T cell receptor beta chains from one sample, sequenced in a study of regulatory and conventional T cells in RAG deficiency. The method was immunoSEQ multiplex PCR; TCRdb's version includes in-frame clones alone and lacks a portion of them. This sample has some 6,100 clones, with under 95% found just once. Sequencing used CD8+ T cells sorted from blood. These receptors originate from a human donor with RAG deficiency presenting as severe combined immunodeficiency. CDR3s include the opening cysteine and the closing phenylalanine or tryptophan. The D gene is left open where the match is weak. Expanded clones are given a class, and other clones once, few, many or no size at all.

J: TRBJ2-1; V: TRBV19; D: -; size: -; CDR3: CASSMAGEYNEQFF; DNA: TGTGCCAGTAGTATGGCCGGGGAGTACAATGAGCAGTTCTTC
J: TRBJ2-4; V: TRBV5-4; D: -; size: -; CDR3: CASSALGTSLAKNIQYF; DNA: TGTGCCAGCAGCGCGCTCGGGACATCCTTAGCCAAAAACATTCAGTACTTC
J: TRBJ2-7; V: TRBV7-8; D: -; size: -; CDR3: CASSLDAAGARNEQYF; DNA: TGTGCCAGCAGCTTAGATGCGGCGGGGGCGAGGAACGAGCAGTACTTC
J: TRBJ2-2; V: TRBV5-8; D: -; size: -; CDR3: CASRSGAGELFF; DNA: TGTGCCAGCAGGTCAGGTGCCGGGGAGCTGTTTTTT
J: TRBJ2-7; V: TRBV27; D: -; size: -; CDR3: CASALISSYEQYF; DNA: TGTGCCAGCGCCCTCATCAGCTCCTACGAGCAGTACTTC
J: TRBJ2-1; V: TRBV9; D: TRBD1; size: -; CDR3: CASSVGQAFYNEQFF; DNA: TGTGCCAGCAGCGTCGGACAGGCCTTCTACAATGAGCAGTTCTTC
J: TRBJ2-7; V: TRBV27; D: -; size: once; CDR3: CASSFGLTYEQYF; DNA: TGTGCCAGCAGTTTCGGACTAACCTACGAGCAGTACTTC
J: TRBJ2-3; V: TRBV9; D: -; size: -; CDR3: CASSWTDITDTQYF; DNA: TGTGCCAGCAGCTGGACGGATATCACAGATACGCAGTATTTT
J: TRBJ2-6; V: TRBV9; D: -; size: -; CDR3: CASSVDSGANVLTF; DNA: TGTGCCAGCAGCGTAGACTCTGGGGCCAACGTCCTGACTTTC
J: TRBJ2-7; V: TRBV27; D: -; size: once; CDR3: CASKPSPGTIYEQYF; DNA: TGTGCCAGCAAGCCCTCGCCAGGGACCATCTACGAGCAGTACTTC
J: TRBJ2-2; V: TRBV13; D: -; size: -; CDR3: CASSYTGELFF; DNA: TGTGCCAGCAGCTACACCGGGGAGCTGTTTTTT
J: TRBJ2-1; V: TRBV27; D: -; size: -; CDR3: CASSLGGFWYSYNEQFF; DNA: TGTGCCAGCAGTTTAGGGGGTTTTTGGTACTCCTACAATGAGCAGTTCTTC
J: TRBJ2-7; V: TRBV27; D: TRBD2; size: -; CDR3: CASSWSSGKGQYF; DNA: TGTGCCAGCAGTTGGTCTAGCGGGAAAGGGCAGTACTTC
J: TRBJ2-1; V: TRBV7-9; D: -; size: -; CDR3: CASSLAYNEQFF; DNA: TGTGCCAGCAGCTTAGCCTACAATGAGCAGTTCTTC
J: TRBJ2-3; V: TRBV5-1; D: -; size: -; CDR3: CASNPWRGSPDTQYF; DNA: TGCGCCAGCAACCCGTGGAGGGGGAGTCCAGATACGCAGTATTTT
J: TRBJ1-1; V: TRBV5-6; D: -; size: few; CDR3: CASSLADTEAFF; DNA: TGTGCCAGCAGCTTGGCAGACACTGAAGCTTTCTTT
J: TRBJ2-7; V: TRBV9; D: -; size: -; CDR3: CASSAEGSWDEQYF; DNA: TGTGCCAGCAGCGCGGAGGGGTCGTGGGACGAGCAGTACTTC
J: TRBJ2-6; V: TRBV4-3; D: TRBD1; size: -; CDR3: CASSQVPGQDSGANVLTF; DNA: TGCGCCAGCAGCCAAGTCCCGGGACAGGATTCTGGGGCCAACGTCCTGACTTTC
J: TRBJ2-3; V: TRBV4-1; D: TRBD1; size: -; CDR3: CASSLRQGPDTQYF; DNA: TGCGCCAGCAGCTTACGACAGGGGCCAGATACGCAGTATTTT
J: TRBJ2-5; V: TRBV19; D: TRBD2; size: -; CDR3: CASSIRLAGGQETQYF; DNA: TGTGCCAGTAGTATAAGGCTAGCGGGAGGGCAAGAGACCCAGTACTTC
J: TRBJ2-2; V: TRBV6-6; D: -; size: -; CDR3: CASSYSTVTGELFF; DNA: TGTGCCAGCAGTTACTCGACCGTCACCGGGGAGCTGTTTTTT
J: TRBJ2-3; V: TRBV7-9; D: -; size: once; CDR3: CASSLVWWDPSTDTQYF; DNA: TGTGCCAGCAGCTTAGTCTGGTGGGACCCTAGCACAGATACGCAGTATTTT
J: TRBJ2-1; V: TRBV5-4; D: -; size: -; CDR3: CASSPTGNEQFF; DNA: TGTGCCAGCAGCCCGACAGGTAATGAGCAGTTCTTC
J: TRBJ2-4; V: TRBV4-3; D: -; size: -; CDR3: CASSQDWDGNIQYF; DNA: TGCGCCAGCAGCCAAGATTGGGACGGAAACATTCAGTACTTC
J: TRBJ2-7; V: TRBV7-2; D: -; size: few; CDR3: CASSLAQERGEGAEQYF; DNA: TGTGCCAGCAGCTTAGCGCAAGAGAGAGGGGAAGGGGCCGAGCAGTACTTC
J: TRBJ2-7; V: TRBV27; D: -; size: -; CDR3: CASRQIGAYEQYF; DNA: TGTGCCAGCAGACAGATAGGCGCCTACGAGCAGTACTTC
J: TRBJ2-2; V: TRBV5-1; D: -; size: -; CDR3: CASTYGRVGTGELFF; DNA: TGCGCCAGCACCTATGGCAGGGTGGGCACCGGGGAGCTGTTTTTT
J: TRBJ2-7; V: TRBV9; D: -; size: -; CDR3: CASSVDARAYEQYF; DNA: TGTGCCAGCAGCGTAGACGCTAGGGCATACGAGCAGTACTTC
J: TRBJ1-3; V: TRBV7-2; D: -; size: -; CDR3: CASSSGSTSGNTIYF; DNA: TGTGCCAGCAGCTCAGGCTCAACATCTGGAAACACCATATATTTT
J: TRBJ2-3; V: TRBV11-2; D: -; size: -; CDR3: CASSLNGFHQGDTQYF; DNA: TGTGCCAGCAGCTTAAACGGGTTCCACCAAGGAGATACGCAGTATTTT
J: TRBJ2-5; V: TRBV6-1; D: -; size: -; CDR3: CASSVPIFRQETQYF; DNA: TGTGCCAGCAGTGTCCCCATATTTCGGCAAGAGACCCAGTACTTC
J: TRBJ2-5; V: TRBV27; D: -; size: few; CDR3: CASSLWTGRGETQYF; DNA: TGTGCCAGCAGTTTATGGACAGGGAGGGGGGAGACCCAGTACTTC
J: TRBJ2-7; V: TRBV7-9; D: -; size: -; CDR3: CASSNPDGSYEQYF; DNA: TGTGCCAGCAGCAACCCGGACGGTAGCTACGAGCAGTACTTC
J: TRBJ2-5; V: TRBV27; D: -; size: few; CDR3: CASSTRTGRAQYF; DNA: TGTGCCAGCAGTACAAGGACGGGCCGGGCCCAGTACTTC
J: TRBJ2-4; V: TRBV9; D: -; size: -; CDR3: CASSEGNIQYF; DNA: TGTGCCAGCAGCGAGGGTAACATTCAGTACTTC
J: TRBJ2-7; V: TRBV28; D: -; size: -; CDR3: CASSPEAGPNSYEQYF; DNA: TGTGCCAGCAGTCCGGAGGCGGGACCCAACTCCTACGAGCAGTACTTC
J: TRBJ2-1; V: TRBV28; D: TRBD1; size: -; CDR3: CATGQGYNEQFF; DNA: TGTGCCACCGGACAGGGGTACAATGAGCAGTTCTTC
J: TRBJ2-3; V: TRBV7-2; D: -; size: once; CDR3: CASSPEGEGAFTDTQYF; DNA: TGTGCCAGCAGCCCGGAGGGGGAGGGGGCCTTCACAGATACGCAGTATTTT
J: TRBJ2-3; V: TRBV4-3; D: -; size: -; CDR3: CASSHARAGWADTQYF; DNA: TGCGCCAGCAGCCATGCGCGGGCTGGCTGGGCAGATACGCAGTATTTT
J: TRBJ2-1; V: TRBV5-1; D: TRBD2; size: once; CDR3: CASSLVGGVNEQFF; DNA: TGCGCCAGCAGCTTGGTTGGGGGGGTAAATGAGCAGTTCTTC